A single sample gave rise to the 30 T cell receptor beta chains below, sequenced in a study of T cell responses to AZD1222 COVID-19 vaccine. The assay was immunoSEQ multiplex PCR, and TCRdb's table has in-frame clones only and misses some. The sample yields 150,000 to 200,000 clones, 90% to 95% seen once. The sample consisted of peripheral blood, taken 28 days after the second AZD1222 dose. These receptors originate from an adult who received the AZD1222 COVID-19 vaccine.

V is TRBV29-1 and J is TRBJ2-3; 8 nucleotides match TRBD1. The junction had 6 bases not matched to a gene; V was cut back by 7 bases and J by 3 bases. This CDR3 is 13 amino acids long. Germline CDR1 is SQVTM and CDR2 is ANQGSEA. The CDR3 here is CSARQGMTDTQYF. As DNA, the CDR3 is TGCAGCGCCAGACAGGGGATGACAGATACGCAGTATTTT.

This chain joins TRBV7-2 and TRBJ1-2; no definite D call. Trimming left V 5 bases short and J 4 bases short, with 14 bases between. The CDR3 extends over 14 amino acids. Germline CDR1 reads SGHTA; CDR2 reads FQGNSA. CDR3 sequence reads: CASSQPGSVYGYTF. The CDR3 DNA sequence: TGTGCCAGCAGCCAGCCGGGCAGCGTCTATGGCTACACCTTC.

The V and J genes are TRBV3-1 (or the pseudogene TRBV3-2) and TRBJ1-5; TRBD1 is a possible D gene (6 bases). This CDR3 spans 14 amino acids. Between the trimmed V and J ends, which lost 2 bases and 6 bases, there was a span of 11 bases. CDR1 is LGHDT and CDR2 is YNNKEL in the germline V gene (reference sequence). CDR3 in amino acids: CASSQRGYLQPQHF. In nucleotides, the CDR3 is TGTGCCAGCAGCCAAAGGGGGTACCTTCAGCCCCAGCATTTT.

DNA of the CDR3: TGTGCCAGCAGTGACCCGGACAGGGGGATGTTCTTC. Translation: CASSDPDRGMFF. This chain connects TRBV6-1 to TRBJ2-1, with 10 nucleotides matching TRBD1. There are 12 residues in the CDR3. Germline V CDR1 and CDR2: MNHNS, SASEGT. The trim removed 3 bases at V and 15 bases at J, leaving 5 bases unmatched.

This chain connects TRBV7-2 to TRBJ1-4; perhaps TRBD1 as D (6 bases). The CDR3 extends over 17 amino acids. Looked up from germline, CDR1 is SGHTA and CDR2 is FQGNSA. Trimming took off 3 bases at V and 1 base at J, with 15 bases between the two ends. The CDR3 region has the DNA TGTGCCAGCAGCTTCCCCCTCAGGGGCAGAACTAATGAAAAACTGTTTTTT. Translation: CASSFPLRGRTNEKLFF.

The rearrangement joins TRBV27 to TRBJ2-1; D may be TRBD1 (6 bases). V lost 7 bases, J lost 3 bases, and 10 bases lay in between. This CDR3 has 13 amino acids. The V gene's germline CDR1 is MNHEY and CDR2 SMNVEV (reference sequence). The CDR3 DNA sequence: TGTGCCAGCACGGACAGACTCTACAATGAGCAGTTCTTC. It is translated as CASTDRLYNEQFF.

J is TRBJ1-2 and V is TRBV28; unclear D gene. The CDR3 runs to 13 residues. CDR1 and CDR2 from the germline V gene are MDHEN and SYDVKM. V shed 6 bases and J shed 4 bases, with 12 bases lying between them. The CDR3, as DNA: TGTGCCAGCAGGCCAGGTCCCGTCTATGGCTACACCTTC. Its translation: CASRPGPVYGYTF.

Only one count was recorded for this clone. V is TRBV3-1 (or the pseudogene TRBV3-2) and J is TRBJ2-2; TRBD2 matches at 10 bases. CDR3 length: 18 amino acids. Germline assignment: CDR1 LGHDT and CDR2 YNNKEL (reference sequence). V lost 0 bases, J lost 7 bases, and 11 bases stayed unmatched. In nucleotides, the CDR3 is TGTGCCAGCAGCCAAGAAATTCCGAAGCGGGGGGGCATCGGGGAGCTGTTTTTT. Its translation: CASSQEIPKRGGIGELFF.

The V and J genes are TRBV5-6 and TRBJ1-5; D remains ambiguous. Trimming cost V 4 bases and J 3 bases, with 11 bases left between them. Per germline, CDR1 SGHDT and CDR2 YYEEEE. The CDR3 extends over 14 amino acids. The DNA of the CDR3 is TGTGCCAGCAGCCCGGCGGGGTCCAATCAGCCCCAGCATTTT. Translating it yields CASSPAGSNQPQHF. The full variable domain, its missing parts supplied by reference TRBV5-6 and TRBJ1-5, is DAGVTQSPTHLIKTRGQQVTLRCSPKSGHDTVSWYQQALGQGPQFIFQYYEEEERQRGNFPDRFSGHQFPNYSSELNVNALLLGDSALYLCASSPAGSNQPQHFGDGTRLSIL.

Turning to this clone: The same CDR3 is also encoded by other DNA sequences in this sample. The chain combines TRBV30 with TRBJ1-2; D not certain. The germline CDR1 and CDR2 sequences are GTSNPN and SVGIG (reference sequence). Trimming removed 0 bases from V and 5 bases from J, with 4 bases in between. CDR3 size: 11 residues. The CDR3 is CAWSVSYGYTF. The CDR3 nucleotides are TGTGCCTGGAGTGTAAGTTATGGCTACACCTTC.

The rearrangement links TRBV4-1 to TRBJ1-2; D remains unclear. Germline V lookup: CDR1 MGHRA, CDR2 YSYEKL. V was trimmed by 0 bases and J by 1 base, leaving 9 bases between them. The CDR3 consists of 15 residues. The CDR3 region has the DNA TGCGCCAGCAGCCAAGAAACCCCGGATAACTATGGCTACACCTTC. This sequence encodes CASSQETPDNYGYTF.

The gene calls are TRBV5-1 and TRBJ1-3, with 7 bases that match TRBD1. The CDR3 contains 15 residues. Germline V gene lookup returns CDR1 SGHRS and CDR2 YFSETQ. J lost 0 bases, V lost 7 bases, and 7 bases had no gene match. CDR3 sequence (DNA): TGCGCCAGCCGGGACAGCACACCCTCTGGAAACACCATATATTTT. Its translation: CASRDSTPSGNTIYF. Supplemented by reference TRBV5-1 and TRBJ1-3, the full variable domain reads KAGVTQTPRYLIKTRGQQVTLSCSPISGHRSVSWYQQTPGQGLQFLFEYFSETQRNKGNFPGRFSGRQFSNSRSEMNVSTLELGDSALYLCASRDSTPSGNTIYFGEGSWLTVV.

This rearrangement joins TRBV19 to TRBJ1-5; weak D call: TRBD1 (6 bases). The CDR3 has 16 amino acids. CDR1 and CDR2 (germline): LNHDA, SQIVND (reference sequence). Trimming removed 3 bases from V and 1 base from J, with 13 bases in between. The CDR3 here is CASSMGALWSNQPQHF. CDR3 coding DNA: TGTGCCAGTAGTATGGGGGCCTTATGGAGCAATCAGCCCCAGCATTTT.

The chain has TRBV5-1 and TRBJ1-1; TRBD1 might be the D (5 bases). This CDR3 region has 14 residues. V shed 0 bases and J shed 10 bases, with 16 bases lying between them. CDR1 is SGHRS, CDR2 YFSETQ, per germline. CDR3 residues: CASSLETGLKAAFF. CDR3 DNA sequence: TGCGCCAGCAGCTTGGAAACAGGCCTTAAGGCAGCTTTCTTT.

The V call is TRBV7-9, the J call TRBJ1-2; 8 bases are a match to TRBD1. The V gene's germline CDR1 is SEHNR and CDR2 FQNEAQ (reference sequence). The CDR3 sequence is 15 residues long. V was pared by 6 bases and J by 8 bases, with 14 bases of the junction left unmatched. The CDR3 is CASSSPDRAIGGYTF. CDR3 DNA: TGTGCCAGCAGTTCCCCGGACAGGGCTATAGGGGGCTACACCTTC.

This chain links TRBV19 with TRBJ1-5, with a weak D call TRBD1 (5 bases). This CDR3 is built from 16 residues. V was shortened by 7 bases and J by 10 bases, with 26 bases between the two germline ends. Per germline, CDR1 LNHDA and CDR2 SQIVND (reference sequence). CDR3 DNA sequence: TGTGCCAGTATGGGGGTGGCAGGTGGAACAATCAGCCCCCAGCATTTT. Translation gives CASMGVAGGTISPQHF.

This chain connects TRBV10-2 to TRBJ1-2, with 7 bases fitting TRBD1. CDR1 is WSHSY and CDR2 is SAAADI in the germline V gene. Unmatched junction bases numbered 4, after V lost 3 bases and J lost 3 bases. CDR3 length equals 14 residues. The CDR3 here is CASSDRGYYYGYTF. As DNA, the CDR3 is TGCGCCAGCAGTGACAGGGGGTATTACTATGGCTACACCTTC.

The chain links TRBV7-6 to TRBJ2-3, with 15 bases that match TRBD2. Germline loops: CDR1 SGHVS, CDR2 FNYEAQ. This CDR3 is 17 amino acids long. V trimming: 4 bases; J trimming: 3 bases; junction bases outside the gene matches: 5. Written as DNA, the CDR3 is TGTGCCAGCAGCTCCGGACTAGCGGGGGGGCCGACAGATACGCAGTATTTT. Translated: CASSSGLAGGPTDTQYF.

The V gene is TRBV7-2, the J gene TRBJ1-1; a weak D match, TRBD1 (5 bases). CDR1 is SGHTA, CDR2 FQGNSA, per germline. This CDR3 has 16 residues. Trimming stripped 0 bases from V and 0 bases from J, with 11 bases between. For the CDR3, the DNA is TGTGCCAGCAGCTTAGCGACCGGGGCCTTGAACACTGAAGCTTTCTTT. This gives the protein CASSLATGALNTEAFF.

The rearrangement joins TRBV20-1 to TRBJ2-3; D call uncertain. CDR3 length: 11 amino acids. Trimming took 2 bases from V and 6 from J, leaving 6 bases between them. Germline CDR1 reads DFQATT; CDR2 reads SNEGSKA (reference sequence). The CDR3 sequence is CSARLFDTQYF. As DNA, the CDR3 is TGCAGTGCTAGACTGTTTGATACGCAGTATTTT.

The chain employs TRBV30 and TRBJ1-6, with 9 bases that match TRBD1. The V and J ends lost 2 bases and 7 bases, in that order; junction bases with no gene match: 3. This CDR3 comprises 14 residues. CDR1 GTSNPN and CDR2 SVGIG come from the germline V gene (reference sequence). The CDR3 reads CAWSKGQGNSPLHF. The CDR3 coding sequence is TGTGCCTGGAGTAAGGGACAGGGCAATTCACCCCTCCACTTT.

The genes are TRBV27 and TRBJ1-2; D perhaps matches TRBD1 (5 bases). The CDR3 spans 13 residues. Germline-derived CDR1 and CDR2 are MNHEY and SMNVEV (reference sequence). Trimming took 2 bases from V and 4 from J, leaving 8 bases between them. CDR3 protein: CASSLDGTYGYTF. CDR3 nucleotide sequence: TGTGCCAGCAGTTTAGACGGGACCTATGGCTACACCTTC.

The chain is built from TRBV3-1 (or the pseudogene TRBV3-2) and TRBJ1-2; maybe TRBD1 (6 bases). With 1 base removed from V and 4 bases from J, the gap between germline ends came to 19 bases. The CDR3 has 17 amino acids. Per the germline V gene, CDR1 is LGHDT and CDR2 is YNNKEL (reference sequence). DNA for the CDR3: TGTGCCAGCAGCCAAGGGTCTATGGGGGGGGCTGGCTATGGCTACACCTTC. Protein sequence: CASSQGSMGGAGYGYTF.

The chain has TRBV5-1 and TRBJ2-7; D unclear. The V gene's germline CDR1 is SGHRS and CDR2 YFSETQ. This CDR3 has 15 amino acids. Trimming stripped 1 base from V and 5 bases from J, with 16 bases between. In DNA form, the CDR3 reads TGCGCCAGCAGCTTGATAGGGAATTTTGGTGACGAGCAGTACTTC. As protein: CASSLIGNFGDEQYF.

CDR3 region: CASSSEQQAGATNEKLFF. DNA of the CDR3: TGTGCCAGCAGTTCAGAGCAACAGGCAGGAGCAACTAATGAAAAACTGTTTTTT. V and J are TRBV28 and TRBJ1-4; tentative D call: TRBD1 (5 bases). The germline V gene encodes CDR1 MDHEN and CDR2 SYDVKM. Trimming left V 4 bases short and J 0 bases short, with 18 bases between. The CDR3 loop spans 18 amino acids.

This clone turned up a few times. The genes are TRBV6-6 and TRBJ2-7; the D gene is possibly TRBD1 (5 bases). Germline values: CDR1 MNHNY, CDR2 SVGAGI (reference sequence). This CDR3 has 11 residues. V lost 7 bases, J lost 3 bases, and 7 bases lay in between. The CDR3: CASTRDYEQYF. The CDR3, as DNA: TGTGCCAGCACCAGGGACTACGAGCAGTACTTC.

This clone was counted a single time. V gene TRBV14 combines with J gene TRBJ2-1, with 7 bases lining up with TRBD1. CDR3 size: 16 residues. Germline V gene data show CDR1 as SGHDN and CDR2 as FVKESK. The ends lost 0 bases at V and 11 bases at J; junction bases unmatched: 13. The CDR3 loop reads CASSQDSGQVSHKQFF. The CDR3 coding sequence is TGTGCCAGCAGCCAAGATTCAGGACAGGTATCCCACAAGCAGTTCTTC.

This chain connects TRBV5-4 to TRBJ2-2, with a weak D call TRBD2 (7 bases). Trimming removed 0 bases from V and 1 base from J, with 10 bases in between. CDR1 and CDR2 (germline): SGHNT, YYREEE (reference sequence). CDR3 length: 16 residues. This chain's CDR3 is CASSLAGGKNTGELFF. The CDR3 nucleotides read TGTGCCAGCAGCTTGGCGGGGGGCAAGAACACCGGGGAGCTGTTTTTT.

V usage is TRBV5-1 and J usage is TRBJ1-6, with TRBD1 matching over 7 bases. CDR1 is SGHRS, CDR2 YFSETQ, per germline. The length of the CDR3 is 16 residues. V lost 2 bases, J lost 3 bases, and 5 bases stayed unmatched. The CDR3 sequence: CASSLEAGGYNSPLHF. The CDR3 DNA reads as TGCGCCAGCAGCTTAGAGGCAGGGGGCTATAATTCACCCCTCCACTTT.

The rearrangement joins TRBV7-9 to TRBJ2-7; possible D gene TRBD1, 6 bases. The CDR3 is made up of 13 amino acids. V was shortened by 4 bases and J by 5 bases, with 12 bases between the two germline ends. CDR1 is SEHNR, CDR2 FQNEAQ, per germline (reference sequence). This CDR3 is CASSSAGVHEQYF. CDR3 DNA: TGTGCCAGCAGCTCCGCAGGGGTCCACGAGCAGTACTTC.